These T cell receptor beta chains were read from a single sample in a study of response to subunit inactivated influenza vaccine. TCRdb passed the RT-PCR reads through MiXCR, listing each CDR3 protein once. The sample contains roughly 760,000 distinct CDR3 sequences, 21% of which appear only once. Sequencing was performed on PBMCs from blood, taken 5 to 6 days after vaccination. The receptor set was obtained from a man between 45 and 60 years old who received an inactivated influenza vaccine. CDR3s include the opening cysteine and the closing phenylalanine or tryptophan. The D gene is left open where the match is weak. Not all rows give a size; the values are once, few, many and, for expanded clones, a class.

TRBV5-1,TRBJ1-4,-,TRBD1,TGCGCCAGCAGCTCCGGGACAGGGCATGAAAAACTGTTTTTT,CASSSGTGHEKLFF
TRBV4-2,TRBJ2-7,few,TRBD2,TGTGCCAGCAGCCGTATCCTAGCGGGGGCCCATGGAACCTACGAGCAGTACTTC,CASSRILAGAHGTYEQYF
TRBV27,TRBJ1-5,-,-,TGTGCCAGCAGTTATAACAGGGTTGGCCAGCCCCAGCATTTT,CASSYNRVGQPQHF
TRBV20-1,TRBJ2-7,-,-,TGCAGTGCTAGAAGGGGGAGCCCTTACGAGCAGTACTTC,CSARRGSPYEQYF
TRBV29-1,TRBJ1-5,-,TRBD1,TGCAGCGTTGAAGAGGGGTCGACAGGGGGTCAGCCCCAGCATTTT,CSVEEGSTGGQPQHF
TRBV29-1,TRBJ2-3,-,TRBD1,TGCAGCGTCTCGATTCTATTAGGGACAGCCTCAGATACGCAGTATTTT,CSVSILLGTASDTQYF
TRBV12-3/TRBV12-4,TRBJ1-2,-,TRBD1,TGTGCCAGCAGTTCGGGACAGGGAACAACTTACACCTTC,CASSSGQGTTYTF
TRBV15,TRBJ2-1,few,TRBD1,TGTGCCACCAGCCGGGGACAGGGGGCGGGTGAGCAGTTCTTC,CATSRGQGAGEQFF
TRBV15,TRBJ2-3,-,-,TGTGCCACCAGCAGAGATCATCTGGATACGCAGTATTTT,CATSRDHLDTQYF
TRBV6-2/TRBV6-3,TRBJ1-5,few,TRBD1,TGTGCCAGCAGTTGGACAGGAGGACAGCCCCAGCATTTT,CASSWTGGQPQHF
TRBV6-1,TRBJ1-2,many,-,TGTGCCAGCAGTGAAACGGGGGTCTATGGCTACACCTTC,CASSETGVYGYTF
TRBV7-2,TRBJ2-2,-,-,TGTGCCAGCAGCTTAGCAGGGCCCCCTAACACCGGGGAGCTGTTTTTT,CASSLAGPPNTGELFF
TRBV7-6,TRBJ2-5,-,-,TGTGCCAGCGAGAGGGGGGCTGGGGAGACCCAGTACTTC,CASERGAGETQYF
TRBV5-1,TRBJ2-7,-,TRBD2,TGCGCCAGCAGCCCCCGGACTAGCGGTCCCTACGAGCAGTACTTC,CASSPRTSGPYEQYF
TRBV11-2,TRBJ1-1,few,-,TGTGCCAGCAGCTTTCCCGCACCGATGAACACTGAAGCTTTCTTT,CASSFPAPMNTEAFF
TRBV6-2/TRBV6-3,TRBJ1-2,-,-,TGTGCCAGTACAGGGTACAGCTATGGCTACACCTTC,CASTGYSYGYTF
TRBV12-3/TRBV12-4,TRBJ1-6,few,-,TGTGCCAGCAGTCGAGGGATACCTGGTTCACCCCTCCACTTT,CASSRGIPGSPLHF
TRBV7-9,TRBJ2-7,-,-,TGTGCCAGCAGCTTAGGGCTCTTTGACGAGCAGTACTTC,CASSLGLFDEQYF
TRBV20-1,TRBJ1-5,once,-,TGCAGTGCTAGAGTTCTAGGTGGGGGCAATCAGCCCCAGCATTTT,CSARVLGGGNQPQHF
TRBV28,TRBJ2-6,-,-,TGTGCCGTCCGGGACACCCTCTCTGGGGCCAACGTCCTGACTTTC,CAVRDTLSGANVLTF
TRBV20-1,TRBJ2-7,few,-,TGCAGTGCTAGTGAAAAGGGATACGAGCAGTACTTC,CSASEKGYEQYF
TRBV7-9,TRBJ2-7,-,TRBD2,TGTGCCAGCACCCGGGAGGCCTACGAGCAGTACTTC,CASTREAYEQYF
TRBV11-2,TRBJ2-5,-,TRBD2,TGTGCCAGCAGCTTAGGAGGGTCTCCGGGACTAGCGGAGACCCAGTACTTC,CASSLGGSPGLAETQYF
TRBV18,TRBJ2-1,-,-,TGTGCCAGCTCACCGCCCCCGGGGAAGAATGAGCAGTTCTTC,CASSPPPGKNEQFF
TRBV11-2,TRBJ2-3,few,TRBD2,TGTGCCAGCGCGGGGGTAGCGGGAGGATTGGGTTTCGCAGATACGCAGTATTTT,CASAGVAGGLGFADTQYF
TRBV15,TRBJ2-3,-,TRBD2,TGTGCCACCAGCAGAGAGCGGGGGAGAAGCCCCACAGATACGCAGTATTTT,CATSRERGRSPTDTQYF
TRBV11-2,TRBJ2-5,-,-,TGTGCCAGCAGCTTAGAGTATCGGGGAGAGACCCAGTACTTC,CASSLEYRGETQYF
TRBV12-3/TRBV12-4,TRBJ2-5,-,-,TGTGCCAGCAGGGAAGAGTTCCAAGAGACCCAGTACTTC,CASREEFQETQYF
TRBV13,TRBJ2-7,few,TRBD2,TGTGCCAGCAGCTTAGGACTAGCGGACTACGAGCAGTACTTC,CASSLGLADYEQYF
TRBV5-6,TRBJ2-4,-,TRBD1,TGTGCCAGCAGCTTACAGGGGGTCAGGAAGGACATTCAGTACTTC,CASSLQGVRKDIQYF
TRBV10-2,TRBJ2-6,-,TRBD2,TGCGCCACCGGGGGGGGTGGGGCCAACGTCCTGACTTTC,CATGGGGANVLTF
TRBV10-2,TRBJ1-1,few,-,TGCGCCAGCAGTGAAGGGACACCAGTTAAAGCTTTCTTT,CASSEGTPVKAFF